The 2 T cell receptor beta chains below come from one sample, sequenced in a study of T cell changes during pregnancy in multiple sclerosis. The repertoire was sequenced with immunoSEQ multiplex PCR; TCRdb's copy has only in-frame clones and lacks some. The profile shows tens of thousands of clones, roughly 90% of them singletons. Sequencing used CD4+ T cells from peripheral blood mononuclear cells, obtained in the third trimester of pregnancy. These receptors came from a female donor in good health, enrolled as a control in a pregnancy study.

This clone was detected only once. The chain couples TRBV13 to TRBJ1-5, with D maybe TRBD1 (5 bases). CDR1 and CDR2 (germline): PRHDT, FYEKMQ (reference sequence). The CDR3 is 14 residues long. Trimming shortened V by 3 bases and J by 7 bases, and 13 bases separated the two germline ends. CDR3 nucleotide sequence: TGTGCCAGCAGCTTGGGGGGAGTTAACCAGCCCCAGCATTTT. Translating it yields CASSLGGVNQPQHF.

The rearrangement links TRBV19 to TRBJ1-3, with D perhaps matching TRBD1 (6 bases). The CDR3 runs 17 residues. CDR1 and CDR2 from the germline V gene are LNHDA and SQIVND (reference sequence). V lost 3 bases to trimming and J lost 0 bases, with 15 bases between them. The CDR3 loop is CASSIGETGFSGNTIYF. CDR3 nucleotide sequence: TGTGCCAGTAGTATCGGGGAGACAGGTTTCTCTGGAAACACCATATATTTT.